Listed below are T cell receptor beta chains from one sample, sequenced in a study of T cells in Graves' hyperthyroidism and ophthalmopathy. TCRdb analysed the multiplex PCR reads with MiXCR anew, one entry per CDR3 protein. Of 800,000 or so distinct CDR3 sequences detected, 35% to 40% appear once; the ten largest clones hold 7.5% to 9.5%. The material sequenced was blood. These TCRs come from a young man with Graves' hyperthyroidism. Each CDR3 is given with its conserved first and last residue. D genes are given only for firm matches. Part of the rows lack a size; the others show once, few, many or a class for expanded clones.

>NA|TRBJ2-7|TRBV4-1|TRBD1
CASSHGTGDRYEQYF
TGCGCCAGCAGCCACGGGACAGGGGACCGGTACGAGCAGTACTTC
>NA|TRBJ1-5|TRBV7-9|NA
CASSLAARDQPQHF
TGTGCCAGCAGCTTGGCGGCGCGGGATCAGCCCCAGCATTTT
>NA|TRBJ2-5|TRBV12-3/TRBV12-4|NA
CASSLMASELVF
TGTGCCAGCAGTTTGATGGCCTCTGAGTTGGTCTTC
>many|TRBJ1-5|TRBV19|NA
CASSRKGGNSNQPQHF
TGTGCCAGTAGTAGAAAAGGAGGGAATAGCAATCAGCCCCAGCATTTT
>NA|TRBJ1-5|TRBV10-3|TRBD1
CASSDRVEQPQHF
TGTGCCAGCAGTGACAGGGTTGAACAGCCCCAGCATTTT
>NA|TRBJ1-2|TRBV7-9|NA
CASSFDSPVEGYTF
TGTGCCAGCAGCTTTGACAGTCCGGTGGAAGGCTACACCTTC
>NA|TRBJ2-7|TRBV29-1|TRBD2
CSARGARTSGNQYF
TGCAGTGCTAGAGGAGCCCGGACTAGCGGGAATCAGTACTTC
>few|TRBJ2-7|TRBV6-5|NA
CASSFASSGGQYF
TGTGCCAGCAGCTTCGCCTCAAGCGGCGGGCAGTACTTC
>many|TRBJ1-5|TRBV20-1|TRBD1
CSARGTGSSNQPQHF
TGCAGTGCTAGGGGGACAGGGTCTAGCAATCAGCCCCAGCATTTT
>few|TRBJ2-2|TRBV2|NA
CASKSRAENTGELFF
TGTGCCAGCAAGAGTCGGGCCGAGAACACCGGGGAGCTGTTTTTT
>NA|TRBJ2-5|TRBV19|TRBD2
CASSPGPGTSGSETQYF
TGTGCCAGTAGTCCAGGCCCCGGGACTAGCGGGAGCGAGACCCAGTACTTC
>NA|TRBJ2-7|TRBV7-9|TRBD1
CASSLRDRADNEQYF
TGTGCCAGCAGCTTGAGGGACAGGGCCGACAATGAGCAGTACTTC
>NA|TRBJ1-5|TRBV12-3/TRBV12-4|NA
CASSLGTPWPQHF
TGTGCCAGCAGTTTGGGCACTCCATGGCCCCAGCATTTT
>NA|TRBJ1-4|TRBV29-1|NA
CSVGTDRSNEKLFF
TGCAGCGTCGGAACCGACAGGTCGAATGAAAAACTGTTTTTT
>few|TRBJ2-7|TRBV3-1|TRBD2
CASTMGLVGYEQYF
TGTGCCAGCACCATGGGACTAGTCGGGTACGAGCAGTACTTC
>once|TRBJ1-5|TRBV7-3|NA
CAGSISADQPQHF
TGTGCCGGCAGTATTTCGGCTGATCAGCCCCAGCATTTT
>many|TRBJ1-2|TRBV5-1|TRBD1
CASSPGQGQDGYTF
TGCGCCAGCAGCCCCGGTCAGGGACAGGATGGCTACACCTTC
>NA|TRBJ2-7|TRBV15|TRBD2
CATRTSGSSYEQYF
TGTGCCACTCGGACTAGCGGGAGCTCCTACGAGCAGTACTTC